The T cell receptor beta chain described here comes from a study of technical replicates of blood from several donors. Using immunoSEQ multiplex PCR, the repertoire was profiled, and TCRdb retains in-frame clones only, with some absent. Of approximately 81,000 clones in the sample, approximately 75% were seen once. The CDR3 covers 15 residues. The V gene's germline CDR1 is MNHEY and CDR2 SVGAGI. Trimming pared 0 bases from V and 9 bases from J, leaving 18 bases between. This clonotype originated in a human donor in good health. Some clones in this sample may be carry-over from other donors' samples. The rearrangement joins TRBV6-5 to TRBJ2-7; D possibly corresponds to TRBD2 (5 bases). The sequenced material came from PBMCs. DNA of the CDR3: TGTGCCAGCAGTTACTCAAGCGGAGAAGTTTCGGGGCAGTACTTC. Translated: CASSYSSGEVSGQYF.